Following are 5 T cell receptor beta chains from one sample sequenced in a study of T-cell reconstitution after alpha-beta-depleted transplantation in children. The library targeted TCRbeta and was prepared with unique molecular identifiers. TCRdb analysed the PCR reads with MiXCR anew, one entry per CDR3 protein. This sample has 550,000 to 800,000 distinct CDR3 sequences, with roughly 13% found just once. This sample comprised PBMCs, obtained before TCRalphabeta/CD19-depleted stem cell transplant. Receptors were obtained from a girl aged 2 to 9 with congenital amegakaryocytic thrombocytopenia, due to receive a stem cell transplant.

For this clonotype: Possible read error: a much larger clone is one base away. The missing conserved phenylalanine or tryptophan at the end of this CDR3 makes a read error likely. The chain uses TRBV29-1 and TRBJ2-2; D is unresolved. Germline V gives CDR1 SQVTM, CDR2 ANQGSEA. CDR3 length: 12 amino acids. With 6 bases removed from V and 5 bases from J, the gap between germline ends came to 10 bases. The CDR3: CSVKRETGELFL. DNA of the CDR3: TGCAGCGTAAAGCGAGAAACCGGGGAGCTGTTTTTA.

This clonotype was observed a few times. The chain combines TRBV7-9 with TRBJ2-1; no clear D gene. Germline CDR1 SEHNR, CDR2 FQNEAQ (reference sequence). Trimming removed 5 bases from V and 14 bases from J, with 19 bases in between. The CDR3 has 13 residues. CDR3 DNA: TGTGCCAGCAGCCTAACTTTACTTTCTAGTGAGTTCTTC. Translated: CASSLTLLSSEFF.

This clonotype turned up a few times. The chain joins TRBV25-1 to TRBJ2-2; 10 bases fit TRBD2. The ends lost 3 bases at V and 0 bases at J; junction bases unmatched: 4. The germline gives CDR1 MGHDK, CDR2 SYGVNS. The CDR3 is 17 amino acids. The CDR3: CASSELAGVTNTGELFF. The DNA for the CDR3 is TGTGCCAGCAGTGAGCTAGCGGGAGTCACGAACACCGGGGAGCTGTTTTTT.

The rearrangement links TRBV14 to TRBJ2-1; D is unclear. Between the trimmed V and J ends, which lost 0 bases and 8 bases, there was a span of 8 bases. The CDR3 runs 13 residues. The V gene's germline CDR1 is SGHDN and CDR2 FVKESK. The CDR3 reads CASSQEQWDEQFF. In DNA, the CDR3 is TGTGCCAGCAGCCAAGAGCAGTGGGATGAGCAGTTCTTC.

This clonotype appeared a single time. Given a much more abundant clone one base away, this may be a read error. V usage is TRBV20-1 and J usage is TRBJ2-7; D is uncertain. CDR1 is DFQATT, CDR2 SNEGSKA, per germline (reference sequence). CDR3 size: 12 residues. CDR3 amino acids: CNARDLTDEQYF. The CDR3 bases are TGCAATGCTAGAGATCTTACTGACGAGCAGTACTTC.